A selection of T cell receptor beta chains follows, all from one sample in a study of vaccination and CD4 T cells after COVID-19. These TCRs are of unknown antigen specificity. Via MiXCR, TCRdb re-called the PCR reads, giving one row per CDR3 protein. The sample yields 9,000 to 10,000 distinct CDR3 sequences, about 38% seen once. The material sequenced was CD4+ T cells from blood, cultured in vitro. The receptors were gathered from a human donor in good health. Both conserved end residues are part of each CDR3. D genes are given only for firm matches. The size field is filled for only some rows; it gives once, few, many or a size class.

abundance	j_gene	d_gene	v_gene	CDR3nt	CDR3aa
once	TRBJ1-1	NA	TRBV30	TGTGCCTGGAGTGAGGGTAGGGCTGAAGCTTTCTTT	CAWSEGRAEAFF
NA	TRBJ1-1	NA	TRBV7-2	TGTGCCAGCAGCCCCAGGACGGGGGGAGAAGCTTTCTTT	CASSPRTGGEAFF
NA	TRBJ2-2	TRBD2	TRBV2	TGTGCCAGCGGACTAGCTTACACCGGGGAGCTGTTTTTT	CASGLAYTGELFF
NA	TRBJ2-3	NA	TRBV7-3	TGTGCCAGCAGCTTTAAACATCCGGCGGATACGCAGTATTTT	CASSFKHPADTQYF
NA	TRBJ1-1	NA	TRBV2	TGTGCCAGCAGTGAAACAGGGTTTGTGAACACTGAAGCTTTCTTT	CASSETGFVNTEAFF
NA	TRBJ2-5	NA	TRBV28	TGTGCCAGCAGGTTAGCCCCAGGGGGGCAAGAGACCCAGTACTTC	CASRLAPGGQETQYF
few	TRBJ2-7	NA	TRBV7-2	TGTGCCAGCAGCCCCGCGAGAAGCTTGTACGAGCAGTACTTC	CASSPARSLYEQYF
NA	TRBJ1-2	TRBD1	TRBV12-3/TRBV12-4	TGTGCCAGCAGATACGGACAGGGAATCGACTATGGCTACACCTTC	CASRYGQGIDYGYTF
NA	TRBJ1-6	NA	TRBV6-1	TGTGCCAGCAGTCCGCAGGATTCACCCCTCCACTTT	CASSPQDSPLHF
few	TRBJ1-5	NA	TRBV7-9	TGTGCCAGCAGCTTAGGTGATCTCCAGCCCCAGCATTTT	CASSLGDLQPQHF
NA	TRBJ2-1	NA	TRBV6-2/TRBV6-3	TGTGCCAGCAGACCCGGGCCCAACGACCCCTACAATGAGCAGTTCTTC	CASRPGPNDPYNEQFF
NA	TRBJ1-5	NA	TRBV20-1	TGCAGTGCTAAAGGGGGAGGGGGTGGTCCTCAGCCCCAGCATTTT	CSAKGGGGGPQPQHF
NA	TRBJ2-1	TRBD2	TRBV7-9	TGTGCCAGCAGTATGACTAGCGGGAGCTCCTACAATGAGCAGTTCTTC	CASSMTSGSSYNEQFF
NA	TRBJ1-1	NA	TRBV18	TGTGCTAGCTCACCTCGAGAGGCCCAGAACACTGAAGCTTTCTTT	CASSPREAQNTEAFF
few	TRBJ2-5	TRBD1	TRBV28	TGTGCCAGCAGGCACCGCACAGGGGGCGCGAAGACCCAGTACTTC	CASRHRTGGAKTQYF
NA	TRBJ2-1	NA	TRBV20-1	TGCAGTGCTAGAGTACCAGCAAGCCCCTACAATGAGCAGTTCTTC	CSARVPASPYNEQFF
few	TRBJ1-1	TRBD1	TRBV20-1	TGCAGTGCTAGAGATAGGTGGGACAGGGTTGAAGCTTTCTTT	CSARDRWDRVEAFF
NA	TRBJ1-4	TRBD1	TRBV20-1	TGCAGTGCTACGGGACAGGGGGCTTCTAATGAAAAACTGTTTTTT	CSATGQGASNEKLFF
NA	TRBJ2-2	NA	TRBV7-3	TGTGCCAGCAGCTTATACCAGGGAACCGGGGAGCTGTTTTTT	CASSLYQGTGELFF
few	TRBJ2-2	NA	TRBV7-9	TGTGCCGTTGAGGGCGGGGAGCTGTTTTTT	CAVEGGELFF
NA	TRBJ2-3	TRBD1	TRBV6-4	TGTGCCAGCAGTGCCGGGACAGGGGGCGATACGCAGTATTTT	CASSAGTGGDTQYF
few	TRBJ1-2	NA	TRBV6-1	TGTGCCAGCACTGTAGAAGCGAATCTTAATCCGTTTTATGGCTACACCTTC	CASTVEANLNPFYGYTF
NA	TRBJ1-6	NA	TRBV7-8	TGTGCCAGCAGCTTCGGACGTTCGTTTAATTCACCCCTCCACTTT	CASSFGRSFNSPLHF
NA	TRBJ2-1	NA	TRBV5-1	TGCGCCAGCAGCTCAGGGGCGGACTACAATGAGCAGTTCTTC	CASSSGADYNEQFF
NA	TRBJ2-3	NA	TRBV20-1	TGCAGTGCACACCCGGGTGGTGCAGATACGCAGTATTTT	CSAHPGGADTQYF
few	TRBJ2-7	TRBD2	TRBV20-1	TGCAGTGCCCACTCTAGCGGGCGCTCCTACGAGCAGTACTTC	CSAHSSGRSYEQYF
NA	TRBJ1-1	NA	TRBV7-9	TGTGCCAGCAGCTTAGTTATCCAGAACACTGAAGCTTTCTTT	CASSLVIQNTEAFF
NA	TRBJ2-7	NA	TRBV7-2	TGTGCCAGCAGCTTGGATCGGGGGACCGCCTACGAGCAGTACTTC	CASSLDRGTAYEQYF
NA	TRBJ2-5	TRBD2	TRBV6-1	TGTGCCAGCAGAGCCGGGACTAGACAAGAGACCCAGTACTTC	CASRAGTRQETQYF
medium-sized	TRBJ2-3	TRBD2	TRBV7-2	TGTGCCAGCAGCTTAGCGGGAGGGCCCACAGATACGCAGTATTTT	CASSLAGGPTDTQYF
few	TRBJ2-2	NA	TRBV20-1	TGCAGTGCTAGAGATAGGCGGCTAGAGGTCGGGGAGCTGTTTTTT	CSARDRRLEVGELFF
NA	TRBJ2-1	NA	TRBV7-9	TGTGCCAGCAGCGTACTCAATGAGCAGTTCTTC	CASSVLNEQFF
medium-sized	TRBJ2-6	NA	TRBV19	TGTGCCAGTAGTATGGGACAAGCCTCTGGGGCCAACGTCCTGACTTTC	CASSMGQASGANVLTF
NA	TRBJ2-7	NA	TRBV20-1	TGCAGTGCTAGACCGAGATTGTTCTCCTACGAGCAGTACTTC	CSARPRLFSYEQYF
NA	TRBJ1-3	TRBD1	TRBV20-1	TGCAGTGCTAGCCACAGGGGTAGCGTCTCTGGAAACACCATATATTTT	CSASHRGSVSGNTIYF
few	TRBJ2-7	TRBD1	TRBV28	TGTGCCAGCAGCCGGACAGGGGGCTCCTACGAGCAGTACTTC	CASSRTGGSYEQYF
NA	TRBJ1-2	NA	TRBV6-4	TGTGCCAGCAGTGACTACTATGGCTACACCTTC	CASSDYYGYTF
few	TRBJ2-1	NA	TRBV6-2/TRBV6-3	TGTGCCAGCAAGGAATACAATGAGCAGTTCTTC	CASKEYNEQFF
NA	TRBJ1-1	NA	TRBV6-1	TGTGCCAGCAGGCTAACATTTACAGGGTTAAACACTGAAGCTTTCTTT	CASRLTFTGLNTEAFF
few	TRBJ2-7	NA	TRBV29-1	TGCAGCGCGATCGGGACGCCGGCCTACGAGCAGTACTTC	CSAIGTPAYEQYF
NA	TRBJ1-2	NA	TRBV2	TGTGCCAGCAGTGAAGGGCCCCGGTATGGCTACACCTTC	CASSEGPRYGYTF
NA	TRBJ2-7	NA	TRBV6-5	TGTGCCAGCAGTTACGGCTGGATATTTTCCTACGAGCAGTACTTC	CASSYGWIFSYEQYF